Shown below are 3 T cell receptor beta chains from a single sample sequenced in a study of regulatory T cells in long-lasting Graves disease. Indicated time point: newly diagnosed GD, antithyroid drugs for less than 3 months. After RNA was extracted from PBMCs, the TCR library was made from it. Arm-PCR of CDR3 regions with iRepertoire HTBI primers generated TCR beta libraries. TCRdb reprocessed the multiplex PCR reads via MiXCR and lists one record per CDR3 protein. The sample consists of 450,000 to 600,000 distinct CDR3 sequences, about 13% of them appearing once. This sample also belongs to another study, concerning T cells in Graves' hyperthyroidism and ophthalmopathy.

The sample in question was peripheral blood mononuclear cells (PBMCs), obtained at new diagnosis, from a patient treated with antithyroid drugs. These receptors originate from a man aged 30-40 years with Graves disease.

This clonotype was detected many times. V and J are TRBV5-1 and TRBJ2-7; the D gene is possibly TRBD2 (5 bases). This CDR3 contains 14 residues. Trimming removed 1 base at V and 3 bases at J, with 11 bases between. The germline gives CDR1 SGHRS, CDR2 YFSETQ. Written as DNA, the CDR3 is TGCGCCAGCAGCTTGAAGGAGGTGAGCTACGAGCAGTACTTC. Its translation: CASSLKEVSYEQYF.

This clonotype was picked up many times. The CDR3 nucleotides read TGTGCCAGCCGTGCCCCCCTAGCGGGAGGGCCCTACGAGCAGTACTTC. Translation: CASRAPLAGGPYEQYF. The V call is TRBV28, the J call TRBJ2-7, with TRBD2 matching over 12 bases. The CDR3 length is 16 residues. With 8 bases clipped from V and 2 bases from J, the junction kept 10 bases outside the gene matches. Germline values: CDR1 MDHEN, CDR2 SYDVKM.

This clonotype has a count of ten or more. The chain combines TRBV5-1 with TRBJ2-7; 8 nucleotides agree with TRBD1. The germline CDR1 and CDR2 sequences are SGHRS and YFSETQ. This CDR3 is 15 amino acids long. V shed 4 bases and J 5 bases; nucleotides not matched to a gene: 11. CDR3 region: CASSPETGVLHEQYF. CDR3 DNA sequence: TGCGCCAGCAGCCCGGAGACAGGGGTGCTACACGAGCAGTACTTC.